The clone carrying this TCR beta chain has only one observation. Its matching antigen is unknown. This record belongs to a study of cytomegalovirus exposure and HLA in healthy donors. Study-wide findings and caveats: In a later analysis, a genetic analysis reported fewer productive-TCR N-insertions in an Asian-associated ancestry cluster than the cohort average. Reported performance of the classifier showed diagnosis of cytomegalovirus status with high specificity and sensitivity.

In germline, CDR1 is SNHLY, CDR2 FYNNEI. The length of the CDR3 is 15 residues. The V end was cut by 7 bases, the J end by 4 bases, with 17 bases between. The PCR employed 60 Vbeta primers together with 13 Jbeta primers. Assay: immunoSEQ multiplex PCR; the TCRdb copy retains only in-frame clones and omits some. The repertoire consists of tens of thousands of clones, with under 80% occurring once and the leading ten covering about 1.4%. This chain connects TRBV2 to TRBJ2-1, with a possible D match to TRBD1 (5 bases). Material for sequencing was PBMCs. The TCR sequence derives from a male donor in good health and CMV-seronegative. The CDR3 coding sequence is TGTGCCAGCATGGATCAGGGCCTTCATTACAATGAGCAGTTCTTC. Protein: CASMDQGLHYNEQFF. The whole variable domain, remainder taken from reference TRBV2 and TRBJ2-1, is EPEVTQTPSHQVTQMGQEVILRCVPISNHLYFYWYRQILGQKVEFLVSFYNNEISEKSEIFDDQFSVERPDGSNFTLKIRSTKLEDSAMYFCASMDQGLHYNEQFFGPGTRLTVL.